The rows below give T cell receptor beta chains drawn from one sample of a study of immune evolution from preneoplasia to lung adenocarcinoma. Clones were sequenced by immunoSEQ multiplex PCR, and TCRdb holds only the in-frame ones, with some missing. The sample includes 9,500 to 11,000 clones, around 82% of them seen just once. Input material: FFPE minimally invasive lung adenocarcinoma tissue. The receptors derive from a person between 70 and 80 years old with lung adenocarcinoma. The CDR3 runs from the conserved cysteine through the conserved F or W. D genes are given only for firm matches. Where a row states a size, it is once, few, many or the class of an expanded clone; other rows omit it.

D: -; size: -; V: TRBV27; J: TRBJ1-1; CDR3: CASSSTGGNTEAFF; DNA: TGTGCCAGCAGTTCGACGGGGGGCAACACTGAAGCTTTCTTT
D: -; size: -; V: TRBV10-2; J: TRBJ2-1; CDR3: CASMATGGINEQFF; DNA: TGCGCCAGCATGGCGACGGGGGGCATAAATGAGCAGTTCTTC
D: TRBD1; size: once; V: TRBV10-3; J: TRBJ1-2; CDR3: CAISEAGGGSYGYTF; DNA: TGTGCCATCAGTGAGGCAGGGGGCGGAAGCTATGGCTACACCTTC
D: -; size: few; V: TRBV6-5; J: TRBJ2-7; CDR3: CASSHPGYEQYF; DNA: TGTGCCAGCAGTCATCCGGGATACGAGCAGTACTTC
D: -; size: -; V: TRBV10-3; J: TRBJ2-5; CDR3: CAISAQERDPQYF; DNA: TGTGCCATCAGTGCGCAAGAGAGGGATCCCCAGTACTTC
D: -; size: -; V: TRBV4-1; J: TRBJ2-3; CDR3: CASSAGQFSTGTQYF; DNA: TGCGCCAGCAGCGCCGGACAGTTTAGCACAGGTACGCAGTATTTT
D: -; size: -; V: TRBV7-6; J: TRBJ1-4; CDR3: CASSQRQDATLTNEKLFF; DNA: TGTGCCAGCAGCCAAAGACAGGACGCGACTTTAACTAATGAAAAACTGTTTTTT
D: -; size: -; V: TRBV7-2; J: TRBJ2-5; CDR3: CASRLTPKETQYF; DNA: TGTGCCAGCAGACTTACACCGAAAGAGACCCAGTACTTC
D: TRBD2; size: -; V: TRBV7-6; J: TRBJ2-7; CDR3: CASSLKTSGDDEQYF; DNA: TGTGCCAGCAGCTTAAAGACTAGCGGGGATGACGAGCAGTACTTC
D: TRBD1; size: -; V: TRBV9; J: TRBJ1-1; CDR3: CASSSKTGGVDTEAFF; DNA: TGTGCCAGCAGCTCTAAAACAGGGGGGGTCGACACTGAAGCTTTCTTT
D: TRBD1; size: -; V: TRBV7-9; J: TRBJ1-3; CDR3: CASSLSEGRGISGNTIYF; DNA: TGTGCCAGCAGCTTAAGTGAGGGCAGGGGGATCTCTGGAAACACCATATATTTT
D: -; size: -; V: TRBV4-2; J: TRBJ2-2; CDR3: CASATRAANTGELFF; DNA: TGTGCCAGCGCCACCAGAGCGGCAAACACCGGGGAGCTGTTTTTT
D: -; size: -; V: TRBV7-2; J: TRBJ1-1; CDR3: CASSLGGGNTEAFF; DNA: TGTGCCAGCAGCTTAGGGGGGGGGAACACTGAAGCTTTCTTT
D: TRBD2; size: few; V: TRBV6-1; J: TRBJ2-3; CDR3: CASSATSGGADTQYF; DNA: TGTGCCAGCAGTGCGACTAGCGGGGGGGCAGATACGCAGTATTTT
D: TRBD1; size: -; V: TRBV6-6; J: TRBJ2-7; CDR3: CASSYSRDRAYEQYF; DNA: TGTGCCAGCAGTTACTCTCGGGACAGGGCGTACGAGCAGTACTTC
D: -; size: -; V: TRBV4-2; J: TRBJ2-3; CDR3: CASSRSTGADTQYF; DNA: TGTGCCAGCAGCCGATCAACGGGGGCAGATACGCAGTATTTT